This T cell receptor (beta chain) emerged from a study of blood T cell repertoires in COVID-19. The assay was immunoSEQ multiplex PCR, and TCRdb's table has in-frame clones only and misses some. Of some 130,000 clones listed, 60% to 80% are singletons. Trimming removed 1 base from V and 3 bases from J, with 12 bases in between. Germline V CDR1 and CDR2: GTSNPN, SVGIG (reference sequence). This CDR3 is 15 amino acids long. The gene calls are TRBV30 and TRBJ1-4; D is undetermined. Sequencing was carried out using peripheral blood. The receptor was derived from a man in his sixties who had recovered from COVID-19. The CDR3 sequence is CAWSASTNANEKLFF. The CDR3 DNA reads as TGTGCCTGGAGTGCCTCGACAAACGCTAATGAAAAACTGTTTTTT.